This T cell receptor beta chain was identified during a study of blood T cell repertoires in COVID-19. Study at large: Both acute and convalescent COVID-19 samples were obtained from the United States, Italy and Spain. T cells, B-cell-depleted T cells, or PBMCs supplied cDNA or gDNA.

How the authors handled the data: The authors estimated nucleated cell counts from reference gene primer amplification. TCRdb's copy holds only in-frame clones and misses some; the assay was immunoSEQ multiplex PCR. V and J calls and clone size come straight from that table; D and trimming were deduced from the DNA. The sample carries nearly 250,000 clones, approximately 89% recorded once. V gave up 6 bases and J gave up 1 base; unmatched junction bases: 10. The germline V gene encodes CDR1 SGDLS and CDR2 YYNGEE. The CDR3 runs to 16 residues. This receptor was identified in a woman aged 55-69 years who had recovered from COVID-19. The sample taken for sequencing was peripheral blood. The J gene is TRBJ1-3, the V gene TRBV9; TRBD1 agrees at 7 bases. The CDR3 DNA reads as TGTGCCAGCACCAAAGGCCAGGGGGAGTCTGGAAACACCATATATTTT. Protein sequence: CASTKGQGESGNTIYF.